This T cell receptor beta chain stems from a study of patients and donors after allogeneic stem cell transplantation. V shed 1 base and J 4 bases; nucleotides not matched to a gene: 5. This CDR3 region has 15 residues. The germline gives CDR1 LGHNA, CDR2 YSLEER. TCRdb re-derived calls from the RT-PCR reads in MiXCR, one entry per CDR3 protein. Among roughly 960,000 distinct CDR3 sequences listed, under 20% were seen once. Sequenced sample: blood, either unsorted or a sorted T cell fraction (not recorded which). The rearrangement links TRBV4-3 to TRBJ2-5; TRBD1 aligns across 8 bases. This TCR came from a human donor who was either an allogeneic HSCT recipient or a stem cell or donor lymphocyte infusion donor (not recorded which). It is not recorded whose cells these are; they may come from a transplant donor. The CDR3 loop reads CASSQAGTGGETQYF. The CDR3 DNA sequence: TGCGCCAGCAGCCAAGCCGGGACAGGTGGAGAGACCCAGTACTTC.